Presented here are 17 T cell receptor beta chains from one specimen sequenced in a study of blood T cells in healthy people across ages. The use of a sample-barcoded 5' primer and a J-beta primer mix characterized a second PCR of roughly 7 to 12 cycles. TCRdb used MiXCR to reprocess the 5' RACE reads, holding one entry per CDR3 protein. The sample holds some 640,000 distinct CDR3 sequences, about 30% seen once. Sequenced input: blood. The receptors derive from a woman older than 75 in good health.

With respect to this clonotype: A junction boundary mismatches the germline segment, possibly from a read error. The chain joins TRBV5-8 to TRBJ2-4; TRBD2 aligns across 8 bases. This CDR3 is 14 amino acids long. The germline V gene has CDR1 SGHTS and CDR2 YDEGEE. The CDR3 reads CASSSGLAKNIRYF. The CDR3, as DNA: TGTGCCAGCAGCTCAGGACTAGCCAAAAACATTCGGTACTTC.

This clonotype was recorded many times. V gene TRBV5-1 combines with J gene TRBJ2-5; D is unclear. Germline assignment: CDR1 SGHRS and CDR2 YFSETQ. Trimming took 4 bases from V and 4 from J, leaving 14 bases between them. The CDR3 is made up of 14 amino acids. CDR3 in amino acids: CASSVSVARETQYF. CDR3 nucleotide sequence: TGCGCCAGCAGCGTATCCGTAGCCCGAGAGACCCAGTACTTC.

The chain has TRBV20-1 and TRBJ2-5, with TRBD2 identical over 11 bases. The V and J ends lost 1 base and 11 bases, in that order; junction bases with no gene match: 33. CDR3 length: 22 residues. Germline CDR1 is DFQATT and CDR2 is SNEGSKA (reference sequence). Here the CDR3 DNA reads TGCAGTGCTAGAGGAGTCCGGGTGGCACTAGCGGGGGCCCAAGATTTATGCGATGAGCAGTACTTC. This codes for CSARGVRVALAGAQDLCDEQYF.

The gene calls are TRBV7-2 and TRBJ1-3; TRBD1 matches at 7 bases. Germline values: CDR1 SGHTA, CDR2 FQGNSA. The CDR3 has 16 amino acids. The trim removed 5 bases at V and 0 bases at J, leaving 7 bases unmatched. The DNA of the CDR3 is TGTGCCAGCAGCGTTCGACAGGGTAGCTCTGGAAACACCATATATTTT. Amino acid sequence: CASSVRQGSSGNTIYF.

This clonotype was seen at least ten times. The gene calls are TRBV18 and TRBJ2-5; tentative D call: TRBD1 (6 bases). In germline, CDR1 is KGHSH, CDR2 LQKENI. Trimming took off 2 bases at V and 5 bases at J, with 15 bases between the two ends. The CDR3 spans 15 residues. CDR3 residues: CASSPTISRGETQYF. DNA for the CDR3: TGTGCCAGCTCACCAACGATCTCCAGGGGCGAGACCCAGTACTTC.

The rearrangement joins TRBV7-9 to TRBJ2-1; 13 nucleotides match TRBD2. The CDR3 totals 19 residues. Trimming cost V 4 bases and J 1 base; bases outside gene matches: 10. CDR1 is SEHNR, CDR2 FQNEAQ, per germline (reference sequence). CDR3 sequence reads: CASSSTTSGGTTSYNEQFF. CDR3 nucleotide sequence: TGTGCCAGCAGCTCAACGACTAGCGGGGGGACTACTTCCTACAATGAGCAGTTCTTC.

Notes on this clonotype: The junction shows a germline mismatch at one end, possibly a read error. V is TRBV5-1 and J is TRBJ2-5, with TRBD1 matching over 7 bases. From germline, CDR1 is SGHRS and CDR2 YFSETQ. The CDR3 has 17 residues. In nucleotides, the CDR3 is TGCGCCAGCAGCAAATCGACAGGGCAATATGGGAGAGAGACCCGGTACTTC. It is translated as CASSKSTGQYGRETRYF.

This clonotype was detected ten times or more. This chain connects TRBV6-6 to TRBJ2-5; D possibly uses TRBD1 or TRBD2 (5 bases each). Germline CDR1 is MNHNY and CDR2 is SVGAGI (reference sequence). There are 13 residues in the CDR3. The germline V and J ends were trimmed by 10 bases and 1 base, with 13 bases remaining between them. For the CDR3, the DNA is TGTGCCATCAAAATGAGGGGCCAAGAGACCCAGTACTTC. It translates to CAIKMRGQETQYF.

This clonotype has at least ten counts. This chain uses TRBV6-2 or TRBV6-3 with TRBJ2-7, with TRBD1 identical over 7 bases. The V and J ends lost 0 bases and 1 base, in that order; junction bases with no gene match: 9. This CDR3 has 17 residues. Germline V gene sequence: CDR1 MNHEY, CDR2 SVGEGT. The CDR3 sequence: CASSYSPDRVGSYEQYF. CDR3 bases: TGTGCCAGCAGTTACTCCCCCGACAGGGTCGGATCCTACGAGCAGTACTTC.

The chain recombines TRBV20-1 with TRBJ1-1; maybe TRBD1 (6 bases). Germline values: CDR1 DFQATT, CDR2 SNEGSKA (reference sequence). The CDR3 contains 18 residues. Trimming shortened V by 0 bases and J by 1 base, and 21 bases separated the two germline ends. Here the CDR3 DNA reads TGCAGTGCTAGAGATGAAAGGCAGGGGACATGGGGGAACACTGAAGCTTTCTTT. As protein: CSARDERQGTWGNTEAFF.

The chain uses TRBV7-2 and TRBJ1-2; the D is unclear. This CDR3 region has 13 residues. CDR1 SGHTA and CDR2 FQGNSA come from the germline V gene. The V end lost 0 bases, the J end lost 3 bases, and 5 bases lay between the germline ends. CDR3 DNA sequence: TGTGCCAGCAGCTTAGCAGTTTACTATGGCTACACCTTC. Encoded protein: CASSLAVYYGYTF.

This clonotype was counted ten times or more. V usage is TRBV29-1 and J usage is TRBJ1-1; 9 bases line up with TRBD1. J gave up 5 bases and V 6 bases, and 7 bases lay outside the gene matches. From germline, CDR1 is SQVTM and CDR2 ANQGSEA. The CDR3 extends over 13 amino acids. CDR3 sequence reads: CSVLTGGKTEAFF. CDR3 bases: TGCAGCGTCCTGACAGGGGGTAAGACTGAAGCTTTCTTT.

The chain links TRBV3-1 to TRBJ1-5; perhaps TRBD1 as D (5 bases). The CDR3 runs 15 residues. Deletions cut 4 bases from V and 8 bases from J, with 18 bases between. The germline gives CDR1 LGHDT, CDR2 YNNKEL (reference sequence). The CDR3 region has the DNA TGTGCCAGCAGCCCAGTGCACGGGGGTATGGAGCCCCAGCATTTT. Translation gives CASSPVHGGMEPQHF.

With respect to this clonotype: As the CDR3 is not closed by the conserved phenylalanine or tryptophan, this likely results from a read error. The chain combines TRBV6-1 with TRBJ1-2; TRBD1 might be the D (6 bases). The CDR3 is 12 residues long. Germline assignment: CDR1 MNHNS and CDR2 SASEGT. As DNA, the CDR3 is TGTGGGTTGCGGACAGACTCCTATGGCTACACCTTA. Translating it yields CGLRTDSYGYTL.

The CDR3 here is CASSAGTGDQPQHF. Here the CDR3 DNA reads TGTGCCAGCAGTGCCGGGACAGGAGATCAGCCCCAGCATTTT. The V gene is TRBV6-5, the J gene TRBJ1-5; 8 nucleotides align to TRBD1. The CDR3 is 14 residues long. With V trimmed by 5 bases and J by 5 bases, 5 bases remained unmatched. Germline CDR1 MNHEY, CDR2 SVGAGI.

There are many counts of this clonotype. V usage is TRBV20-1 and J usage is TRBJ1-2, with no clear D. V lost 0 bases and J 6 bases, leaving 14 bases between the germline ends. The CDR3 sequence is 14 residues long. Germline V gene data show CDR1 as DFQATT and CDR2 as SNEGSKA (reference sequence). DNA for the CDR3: TGCAGTGCTAGAGATCCGAAACGCGTGGATGGCTACACCTTC. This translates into CSARDPKRVDGYTF.

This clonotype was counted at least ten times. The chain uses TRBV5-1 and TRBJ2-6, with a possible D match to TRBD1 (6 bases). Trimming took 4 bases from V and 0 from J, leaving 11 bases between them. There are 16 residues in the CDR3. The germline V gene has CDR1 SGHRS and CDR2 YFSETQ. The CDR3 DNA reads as TGCGCCAGCAGCATGGGACATTCCTCTGGGGCCAACGTCCTGACTTTC. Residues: CASSMGHSSGANVLTF.